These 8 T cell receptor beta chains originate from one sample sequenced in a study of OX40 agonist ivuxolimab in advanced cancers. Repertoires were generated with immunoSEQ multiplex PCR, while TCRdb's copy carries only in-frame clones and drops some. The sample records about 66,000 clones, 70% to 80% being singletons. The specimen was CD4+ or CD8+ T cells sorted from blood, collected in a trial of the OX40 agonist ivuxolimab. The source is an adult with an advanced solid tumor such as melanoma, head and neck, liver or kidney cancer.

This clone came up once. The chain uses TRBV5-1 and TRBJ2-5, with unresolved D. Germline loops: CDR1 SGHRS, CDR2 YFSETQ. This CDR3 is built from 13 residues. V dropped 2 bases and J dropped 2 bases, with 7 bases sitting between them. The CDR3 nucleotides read TGCGCCAGCAGCTTAGCCCTACAAGAGACCCAGTACTTC. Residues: CASSLALQETQYF.

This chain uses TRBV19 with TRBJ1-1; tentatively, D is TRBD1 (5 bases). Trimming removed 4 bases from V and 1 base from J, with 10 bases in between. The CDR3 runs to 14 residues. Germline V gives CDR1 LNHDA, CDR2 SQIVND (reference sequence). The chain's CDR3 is CASSTRQPNTEAFF. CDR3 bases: TGTGCCAGTAGTACGAGACAGCCGAACACTGAAGCTTTCTTT.

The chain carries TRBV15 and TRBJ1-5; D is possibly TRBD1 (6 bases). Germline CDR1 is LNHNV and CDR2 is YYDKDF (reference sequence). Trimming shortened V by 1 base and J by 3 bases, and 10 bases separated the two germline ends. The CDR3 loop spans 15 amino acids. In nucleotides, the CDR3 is TGTGCCACCAGCAGAGGGACAGAGGTCAATCAGCCCCAGCATTTT. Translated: CATSRGTEVNQPQHF.

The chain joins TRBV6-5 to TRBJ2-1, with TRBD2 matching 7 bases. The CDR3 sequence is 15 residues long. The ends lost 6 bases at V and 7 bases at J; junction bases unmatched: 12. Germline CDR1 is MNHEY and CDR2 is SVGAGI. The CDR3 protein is CASRSPGLSRNEQFF. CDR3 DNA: TGTGCCAGCAGAAGCCCGGGACTATCGAGGAATGAGCAGTTCTTC.

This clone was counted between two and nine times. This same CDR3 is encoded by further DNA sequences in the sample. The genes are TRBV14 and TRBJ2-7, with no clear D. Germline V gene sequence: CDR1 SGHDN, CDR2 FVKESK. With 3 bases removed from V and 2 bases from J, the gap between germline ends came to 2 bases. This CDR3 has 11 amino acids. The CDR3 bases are TGTGCCAGCAGCCACACCTACGAGCAGTACTTC. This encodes CASSHTYEQYF.

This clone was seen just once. The CDR3, as DNA: TGTGCCAGCAGATCAGGGGGCCGCGGGACTGAAGCTTTCTTT. It yields the protein CASRSGGRGTEAFF. The genes are TRBV27 and TRBJ1-1, with 8 bases fitting TRBD1. Trimming removed 6 bases from V and 5 bases from J; junction bases left unmatched: 8. Germline assignment: CDR1 MNHEY and CDR2 SMNVEV (reference sequence). This CDR3 region has 14 residues.

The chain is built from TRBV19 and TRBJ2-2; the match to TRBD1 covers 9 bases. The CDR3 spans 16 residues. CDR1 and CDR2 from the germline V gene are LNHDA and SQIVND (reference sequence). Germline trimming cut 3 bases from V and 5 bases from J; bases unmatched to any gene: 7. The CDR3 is CASSIFGTGKTGELFF. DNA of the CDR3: TGTGCCAGTAGTATTTTTGGGACAGGGAAAACCGGGGAGCTGTTTTTT.

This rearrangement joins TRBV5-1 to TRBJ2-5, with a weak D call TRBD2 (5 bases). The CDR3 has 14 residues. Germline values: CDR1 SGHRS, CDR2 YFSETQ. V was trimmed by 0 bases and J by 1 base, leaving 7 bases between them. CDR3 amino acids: CASSLGGGQETQYF. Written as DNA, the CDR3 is TGCGCCAGCAGCTTGGGTGGAGGCCAAGAGACCCAGTACTTC.